The 13 T cell receptor beta chains listed next were all sequenced from one sample in a study of identical twins. One entry per CDR3 protein results from TCRdb running MiXCR on the 5' RACE reads. The data hold around 250,000 distinct CDR3 sequences, with roughly 13% observed a single time. The same specimen was also included in a second study, on yellow fever vaccine responses in identical twins.

The sample taken for sequencing was memory (CD45RO+) T cells sorted from blood. These receptors were taken from a woman aged 18-29 years in good health.

This clonotype was recorded a few times. This chain links TRBV20-1 with TRBJ2-7; 9 bases match TRBD2. Looked up from germline, CDR1 is DFQATT and CDR2 is SNEGSKA (reference sequence). The CDR3 totals 16 residues. With V trimmed by 3 bases and J by 3 bases, 12 bases remained unmatched. The CDR3 reads CSASPPTAGGNYEQYF. The CDR3 DNA follows: TGCAGTGCTAGCCCCCCCACCGCGGGGGGGAACTACGAGCAGTACTTC.

V and J are TRBV5-6 and TRBJ1-2; TRBD1 matches at 7 bases. The trim removed 6 bases at V and 5 bases at J, leaving 16 bases unmatched. Germline assignment: CDR1 SGHDT and CDR2 YYEEEE. The CDR3 spans 16 residues. CDR3 coding DNA: TGTGCCAGCACCACTGACAGGGTATCTAGTACATATGGCTACACCTTC. As protein: CASTTDRVSSTYGYTF.

This chain uses TRBV6-1 with TRBJ2-5; D not certain. V was shortened by 6 bases and J by 4 bases, with 18 bases between the two germline ends. CDR1 is MNHNS and CDR2 is SASEGT in the germline V gene. The CDR3 is 15 residues long. The CDR3 DNA reads TGTGCCAGCAGCCCCGGCAGGTCCCTGGGAGAGACCCAGTACTTC. This sequence encodes CASSPGRSLGETQYF.

The chain couples TRBV29-1 to TRBJ2-3; D may be TRBD2 (6 bases). Between the trimmed V and J ends, which lost 3 bases and 3 bases, there was a span of 16 bases. Germline loops: CDR1 SQVTM, CDR2 ANQGSEA. CDR3 size: 15 residues. The CDR3 DNA reads as TGCAGCGTTGACATGTTTCGGGAGTGGACAGATACGCAGTATTTT. Protein product: CSVDMFREWTDTQYF.

The J gene is TRBJ2-6, the V gene TRBV30, with D hard to call. The V end lost 3 bases, the J end lost 1 base, and 4 bases lay between the germline ends. The V gene's germline CDR1 is GTSNPN and CDR2 SVGIG (reference sequence). The CDR3 is 13 amino acids. The CDR3 DNA sequence: TGTGCCTGGAGACCTTCTGGGGCCAACGTCCTGACTTTC. This gives the protein CAWRPSGANVLTF.

This clonotype was seen only a few times. The chain links TRBV20-1 to TRBJ2-1; D possibly corresponds to TRBD2 (6 bases). V dropped 2 bases and J dropped 9 bases, with 17 bases sitting between them. The CDR3 totals 14 residues. Germline loops: CDR1 DFQATT, CDR2 SNEGSKA (reference sequence). The CDR3 DNA follows: TGCAGTGCTAGAAGGGCAGTGGGGGGTGGTGAGCAGTTCTTC. The encoded protein is CSARRAVGGGEQFF.

Regarding this clonotype: The junction shows a germline mismatch at one end, possibly a read error. The chain links TRBV29-1 to TRBJ2-3; possible D gene TRBD2, 6 bases. CDR1 and CDR2 (germline): SQVTM, ANQGSEA. The CDR3 runs 15 residues. The DNA of the CDR3 is TGCAGCGTTGAAGAGGGTCGGGGGAGGTCAGATACACAGTATTTT. Translation gives CSVEEGRGRSDTQYF.

This clonotype was seen more than once but under ten times. This chain uses TRBV30 with TRBJ2-5, with D maybe TRBD2 (5 bases). The germline V gene has CDR1 GTSNPN and CDR2 SVGIG (reference sequence). The CDR3 is made up of 13 amino acids. V was clipped by 4 bases and J by 1 base, with 10 bases between them. The CDR3 sequence is CAWTTRGQETQYF. The CDR3 DNA reads as TGTGCCTGGACAACTCGGGGCCAAGAGACCCAGTACTTC.

The chain has TRBV5-1 and TRBJ1-6; D possibly corresponds to TRBD1 (5 bases). V was shortened by 0 bases and J by 6 bases, with 10 bases between the two germline ends. Germline loops: CDR1 SGHRS, CDR2 YFSETQ. There are 15 residues in the CDR3. CDR3 coding DNA: TGCGCCAGCAGCTTGGAGGGGACCGGTAATTCACCCCTCCACTTT. The encoded protein is CASSLEGTGNSPLHF.

This clonotype was found a few times. The chain has TRBV7-9 and TRBJ2-4; the D gene is possibly TRBD2 (6 bases). V was clipped by 6 bases and J by 7 bases, with 16 bases between them. CDR3 size: 14 residues. The V gene's germline CDR1 is SEHNR and CDR2 FQNEAQ (reference sequence). CDR3 bases: TGTGCCAGCAGTTCTATCGGGGGTCGGAACATTCAGTACTTC. The encoded protein is CASSSIGGRNIQYF.

At least ten counts were recorded for this clonotype. V gene TRBV12-3 or TRBV12-4 combines with J gene TRBJ2-5; 10 bases agree with TRBD2. The CDR3 sequence is 15 residues long. J lost 5 bases, V lost 5 bases, and 8 bases had no gene match. Here the CDR3 DNA reads TGTGCCAGCAGTCTTGAGCGGGGGGGCCGGGAGACCCAGTACTTC. It codes for CASSLERGGRETQYF.

This clonotype was counted only a few times. The genes are TRBV25-1 and TRBJ2-3; 10 bases map to TRBD1. The germline V gene encodes CDR1 MGHDK and CDR2 SYGVNS. The CDR3 covers 15 residues. The J segment lost 6 bases and the V segment lost 6 bases, leaving 9 bases of the junction unmatched. For the CDR3, the DNA is TGTGCCAGCAGCGATACAGGGACAGGGGTCGATACGCAGTATTTT. This codes for CASSDTGTGVDTQYF.

This clonotype was detected a few times. The chain uses TRBV9 and TRBJ2-7; 9 nucleotides agree with TRBD1. The germline CDR1 and CDR2 sequences are SGDLS and YYNGEE. The CDR3 is 16 residues long. J gave up 4 bases and V 3 bases, and 11 bases lay outside the gene matches. The chain's CDR3 is CASSAKGDRALYEQYF. As DNA, the CDR3 is TGTGCCAGCAGCGCCAAGGGGGACAGGGCTCTTTACGAGCAGTACTTC.